One sample yielded the 21 T cell receptor beta chains listed below, sequenced in a study of T cells in Graves' hyperthyroidism and ophthalmopathy. RNA transcripts were the template for amplifying TCR beta CDR3 regions. HTBI primers were used for first-round RT-PCR of the TCR CDR3. One entry per CDR3 protein results from TCRdb running MiXCR on the multiplex PCR reads. The table lists hundreds of thousands of distinct CDR3 sequences, 14% of them singletons. Specimen: blood. These receptors came from a woman aged 18-35 years with Graves' hyperthyroidism.

This clonotype was detected ten times or more. The J gene is TRBJ1-1, the V gene TRBV28, with a weak D call TRBD1 (5 bases). Trimming took off 7 bases at V and 4 bases at J, with 19 bases between the two ends. CDR3 length: 15 amino acids. Germline values: CDR1 MDHEN, CDR2 SYDVKM. CDR3: CASTIGGAVGTEAFF. CDR3 DNA sequence: TGTGCCAGCACCATTGGAGGGGCGGTGGGCACTGAAGCTTTCTTT.

The chain combines TRBV7-2 with TRBJ2-1; a weak D match, TRBD2 (6 bases). Germline lookup yields CDR1 SGHTA and CDR2 FQGNSA. Trimming took 1 base from V and 8 from J, leaving 15 bases between them. The CDR3 covers 15 residues. The CDR3 DNA reads as TGTGCCAGCAGCTTAGGGACTATCCGAGGGGATGAGCAGTTCTTC. It is translated as CASSLGTIRGDEQFF.

This clonotype has a count of ten or more. The genes are TRBV4-1 and TRBJ1-1; D gene unclear. The CDR3 totals 13 residues. Trimming took off 0 bases at V and 4 bases at J, with 6 bases between the two ends. From germline, CDR1 is MGHRA and CDR2 YSYEKL. In DNA, the CDR3 is TGCGCCAGCAGCCAAGAGTGGAGCACTGAAGCTTTCTTT. Translated, it gives CASSQEWSTEAFF.

This clonotype was counted between two and nine times. V gene TRBV6-1 combines with J gene TRBJ2-7; D may match TRBD1 or TRBD2 (5 bases each). The CDR3 length is 14 residues. Germline lookup yields CDR1 MNHNS and CDR2 SASEGT. V lost 5 bases and J lost 7, with 18 bases in between. The CDR3 region has the DNA TGTGCCAGCAGTCGAAGGGACCAGCAGTATGAGCAGTACTTC. This codes for CASSRRDQQYEQYF.

The V gene is TRBV29-1, the J gene TRBJ2-5; TRBD1 or TRBD2 may be the D gene (5 bases each). CDR3 length equals 15 residues. Trimming left V 1 base short and J 5 bases short, with 17 bases between. Germline lookup yields CDR1 SQVTM and CDR2 ANQGSEA. CDR3 sequence: CSVEGDLPSLETQYF. DNA for the CDR3: TGCAGCGTTGAAGGGGACCTCCCTTCCTTGGAGACCCAGTACTTC.

This clonotype has a handful of counts. CDR3: CASRKGNGGGNTIYF. CDR3 nucleotide sequence: TGCGCCAGCAGGAAAGGAAATGGCGGGGGAAACACCATATATTTT. The V gene is TRBV4-1, the J gene TRBJ1-3; D not resolved. The germline CDR1 and CDR2 sequences are MGHRA and YSYEKL. Deletions cut 6 bases from V and 4 bases from J, with 16 bases between. This CDR3 has 15 residues.

V usage is TRBV20-1 and J usage is TRBJ1-2; the D gene is possibly TRBD1 (6 bases). V gave up 4 bases and J gave up 0 bases, with 12 bases separating them. The CDR3 runs to 14 residues. The germline gives CDR1 DFQATT, CDR2 SNEGSKA (reference sequence). In nucleotides, the CDR3 is TGCAGTGCTACGGGGCAGGGGTCTAACTATGGCTACACCTTC. Residues: CSATGQGSNYGYTF.

The chain is built from TRBV29-1 and TRBJ2-5, with 9 bases identical to TRBD2. Looked up from germline, CDR1 is SQVTM and CDR2 is ANQGSEA. The CDR3 totals 13 residues. J was trimmed by 1 base and V by 8 bases; bases with no gene match: 5. The CDR3 is CSTELAGQETQYF. As DNA, the CDR3 is TGCAGCACAGAACTAGCGGGCCAAGAGACCCAGTACTTC.

At least ten counts were recorded for this clonotype. This chain links TRBV11-3 with TRBJ2-5, with TRBD2 matching over 14 bases. Germline V CDR1 and CDR2: SGHNT, YENEEA. V lost 6 bases and J lost 13; bases outside the gene matches: 10. The CDR3 has 14 amino acids. The CDR3 loop is CASSPGTSGSGAYF. The CDR3 DNA follows: TGTGCCAGCAGTCCCGGGACTAGCGGGAGTGGGGCGTACTTC.

This clonotype was detected only once. This chain connects TRBV27 to TRBJ2-1; D is unresolved. CDR1 MNHEY and CDR2 SMNVEV come from the germline V gene (reference sequence). V was trimmed by 8 bases and J by 2 bases, leaving 13 bases between them. The CDR3 runs 14 residues. Here the CDR3 DNA reads TGTGCCAGCGCTCTTTGGACCGCCTACAATGAGCAGTTCTTC. It codes for CASALWTAYNEQFF.

The J gene is TRBJ2-3, the V gene TRBV30; 7 bases match TRBD1. Per germline, CDR1 GTSNPN and CDR2 SVGIG (reference sequence). The CDR3 has 12 amino acids. After removal of 5 bases from V and 6 bases from J, the junction contained 5 bases not matched to a gene. The CDR3 protein is CAWGTVRDTQYF. CDR3 DNA sequence: TGTGCCTGGGGGACAGTCCGGGATACGCAGTATTTT. The variable domain in full, with the rest retrieved from reference TRBV30 and TRBJ2-3, is SQTIHQWPATLVQPVGSPLSLECTVEGTSNPNLYWYRQAAGRGLQLLFYSVGIGQISSEVPQNLSASRPQDRQFILSSKKLLLSDSGFYLCAWGTVRDTQYFGPGTRLTVL.

This chain uses TRBV13 with TRBJ1-6; TRBD1 matches 7 bases. Germline V CDR1 and CDR2: PRHDT, FYEKMQ (reference sequence). The CDR3 contains 16 residues. V lost 5 bases and J lost 9; bases outside the gene matches: 13. CDR3 loop: CASSVTGAPGGSPLHF. The CDR3, as DNA: TGTGCCAGCAGCGTAACAGGGGCCCCGGGGGGTTCACCCCTCCACTTT. The whole variable domain, filled in from reference TRBV13 and TRBJ1-6, reads AAGVIQSPRHLIKEKRETATLKCYPIPRHDTVYWYQQGPGQDPQFLISFYEKMQSDKGSIPDRFSAQQFSDYHSELNMSSLELGDSALYFCASSVTGAPGGSPLHFGNGTRLTVT.

On this clonotype: The conserved phenylalanine or tryptophan normally closing the CDR3 is absent here, so this likely arose from a read error. The chain uses TRBV27 and TRBJ1-2; 9 nucleotides match TRBD1. This CDR3 is built from 14 residues. The junction had 4 bases not matched to a gene; V was cut back by 6 bases and J by 2 bases. The germline V gene has CDR1 MNHEY and CDR2 SMNVEV (reference sequence). CDR3 in DNA: TGTGCCAGCAGAACCGGGACAGGGAACTATGGCTACACCCTC. It translates to CASRTGTGNYGYTL.

This clonotype has just a few counts. The V call is TRBV7-9, the J call TRBJ2-7, with D perhaps matching TRBD2 (5 bases). The germline V gene has CDR1 SEHNR and CDR2 FQNEAQ (reference sequence). Trimming left V 8 bases short and J 5 bases short, with 13 bases between. The CDR3 covers 12 residues. In nucleotides, the CDR3 is TGTGCCAGCGGGGAACTGAGGGACGAGCAGTACTTC. Translation gives CASGELRDEQYF.

This clonotype was seen many times. The chain has TRBV7-2 and TRBJ2-1, with D unclear. Germline V gene lookup returns CDR1 SGHTA and CDR2 FQGNSA. The CDR3 has 14 amino acids. The germline V and J ends were trimmed by 1 base and 1 base, with 5 bases remaining between them. The CDR3: CASSLVASYNEQFF. CDR3 in DNA: TGTGCCAGCAGCTTAGTGGCATCCTACAATGAGCAGTTCTTC.

The chain carries TRBV4-1 and TRBJ2-1; 9 nucleotides agree with TRBD2. The V segment lost 2 bases and the J segment 5 bases; nucleotides outside the gene matches: 10. Germline CDR1 is MGHRA and CDR2 is YSYEKL. This CDR3 comprises 17 residues. CDR3 in amino acids: CASSQSTGLARNNEQFF. The CDR3 nucleotides read TGCGCCAGCAGCCAATCTACAGGACTAGCGAGGAACAATGAGCAGTTCTTC.

In its sample, this clonotype was seen many times. The V and J genes are TRBV4-1 and TRBJ2-2; D ambiguous. The ends were cut back, 2 bases at V and 4 bases at J, with 2 bases in the middle. Germline loops: CDR1 MGHRA, CDR2 YSYEKL. CDR3 length: 12 amino acids. The CDR3 protein is CASSQPTGELFF. CDR3 DNA sequence: TGCGCCAGCAGCCAACCCACCGGGGAGCTGTTTTTT.

V and J are TRBV6-1 and TRBJ2-3, with 9 bases identical to TRBD2. This CDR3 has 16 residues. V shed 8 bases, J shed 3 bases, and the junction held 12 bases outside the gene matches. Germline V gene data show CDR1 as MNHNS and CDR2 as SASEGT. The CDR3: CASSFLAGERTDTQYF. The CDR3 DNA reads TGTGCCAGCTCCTTTTTAGCGGGAGAGCGAACAGATACGCAGTATTTT.

The table lists this clonotype with many counts. V gene TRBV11-2 combines with J gene TRBJ2-3, with D unclear. CDR1 and CDR2 from the germline V gene are SGHAT and FQNNGV. V shed 4 bases and J shed 4 bases, with 6 bases lying between them. This CDR3 is built from 12 residues. Here the CDR3 DNA reads TGTGCCAGCAGCTGGCCTCCAGATACGCAGTATTTT. Its translation is CASSWPPDTQYF.

V is TRBV9 and J is TRBJ2-1; 9 bases fit TRBD1. From germline, CDR1 is SGDLS and CDR2 YYNGEE. The V gene end was trimmed by 3 bases and the J gene end by 1 base; junction bases not matched to a gene: 5. The CDR3 spans 16 residues. Written as DNA, the CDR3 is TGTGCCAGCAGCGGTGGGGGACAGGGTTCCTACAATGAGCAGTTCTTC. Translation: CASSGGGQGSYNEQFF.

The table lists this clonotype with many counts. The rearrangement uses TRBV4-1 and TRBJ1-2; D gene uncertain. V lost 1 base and J 0 bases, leaving 9 bases between the germline ends. Germline-derived CDR1 and CDR2 are MGHRA and YSYEKL. The CDR3 runs to 15 residues. The CDR3 loop is CASSQGGNPNYGYTF. The CDR3 DNA reads TGCGCCAGCAGCCAAGGCGGGAATCCTAACTATGGCTACACCTTC.